This entry features one T cell receptor beta chain sequence. Its target antigen remains unknown. No per-base quality is available; no much larger clone lies one base away. TCRdb lists the instrument as Illumina HiSeq 1500. Clones were called with MiXCR by TCRdb after fastp trimmed the public reads at Q25, and only in-frame beta chains were retained. A single entry per CDR3 protein holds the most common genes and DNA from its merged rows. Within this sample are around 630,000 distinct CDR3 sequences, with 20% to 25% of them counted one time only. The ten largest clones capture 7.5% to 9% of the sample. This sample was taken from a study of T cell repertoires in cytomegalovirus infection (dated 2019 in TCRdb). For context, the study as a whole: Because public TCR beta signatures pointed to carriage of CMV infection together with the matching HLA type, the HLA type of each donor mattered for the analysis.

The CDR3 starts with the cysteine, ends with the phenylalanine, and has 12 residues. CDR3 DNA only is kept here, 36 bases in frame from base 1. V and J are trimmed by 6 bases and 5 bases, and the gene matches miss 3 bases of the junction. Study-wide conclusions, independent of this receptor: In both this cohort and an independent roughly 330-donor cohort, the cumulative frequency of public TCR beta family members distinguished carriers of CMV infection plus the relevant HLA type. In the ex vivo response, HLA-C-restricted CMV-specific TCR beta clonotypes were dominant, and in two of eight donors the single most frequent clonotype came from this HLA-C-restricted group.

This sequence was found in a human donor in good health (CMV status not recorded). Some clones in this sample may be carry-over from other donors' samples. Sequencing input: CD8+ T cells from PBMCs. In this chain, TRBV12-3 or TRBV12-4 is recombined with TRBJ1-2; TRBD1 matches 7 bases in the middle. The CDR3 reads CASRQGPYGYTF. Here is the DNA: TGTGCCAGCAGACAGGGGCCATATGGCTACACCTTC.